This T cell receptor beta chain was recorded in a study of cytomegalovirus exposure and HLA in healthy donors. General study findings and limits: A previous analysis found most TCR beta V segments productive roughly 90% or roughly 30% of the time. Follow-up analysis found HLA locus-dependent TCR association rates, highest for DRB1 and lowest for HLA-C.

CDR1 and CDR2 (germline): MNHEY, SVGAGI. This CDR3 has 15 amino acids. V trimming: 6 bases; J trimming: 7 bases; junction bases outside the gene matches: 14. It was with 60 Vbeta and 13 Jbeta primers that the PCR ran. The data were produced by immunoSEQ multiplex PCR, yet TCRdb's version contains in-frame clones alone and is incomplete. The table lists more than 95,000 clones, around 74% of them singletons. Note on this clone: What it binds is not known.

Source material: PBMCs. The chain carries TRBV6-5 and TRBJ1-2; TRBD1 agrees at 7 bases. This sequence originates from a woman in her forties or fifties in good health and CMV-seropositive. The CDR3 loop is CASRMRTGVFGGYTF. CDR3 nucleotides: TGTGCCAGCAGAATGCGGACAGGCGTCTTCGGTGGCTACACCTTC.